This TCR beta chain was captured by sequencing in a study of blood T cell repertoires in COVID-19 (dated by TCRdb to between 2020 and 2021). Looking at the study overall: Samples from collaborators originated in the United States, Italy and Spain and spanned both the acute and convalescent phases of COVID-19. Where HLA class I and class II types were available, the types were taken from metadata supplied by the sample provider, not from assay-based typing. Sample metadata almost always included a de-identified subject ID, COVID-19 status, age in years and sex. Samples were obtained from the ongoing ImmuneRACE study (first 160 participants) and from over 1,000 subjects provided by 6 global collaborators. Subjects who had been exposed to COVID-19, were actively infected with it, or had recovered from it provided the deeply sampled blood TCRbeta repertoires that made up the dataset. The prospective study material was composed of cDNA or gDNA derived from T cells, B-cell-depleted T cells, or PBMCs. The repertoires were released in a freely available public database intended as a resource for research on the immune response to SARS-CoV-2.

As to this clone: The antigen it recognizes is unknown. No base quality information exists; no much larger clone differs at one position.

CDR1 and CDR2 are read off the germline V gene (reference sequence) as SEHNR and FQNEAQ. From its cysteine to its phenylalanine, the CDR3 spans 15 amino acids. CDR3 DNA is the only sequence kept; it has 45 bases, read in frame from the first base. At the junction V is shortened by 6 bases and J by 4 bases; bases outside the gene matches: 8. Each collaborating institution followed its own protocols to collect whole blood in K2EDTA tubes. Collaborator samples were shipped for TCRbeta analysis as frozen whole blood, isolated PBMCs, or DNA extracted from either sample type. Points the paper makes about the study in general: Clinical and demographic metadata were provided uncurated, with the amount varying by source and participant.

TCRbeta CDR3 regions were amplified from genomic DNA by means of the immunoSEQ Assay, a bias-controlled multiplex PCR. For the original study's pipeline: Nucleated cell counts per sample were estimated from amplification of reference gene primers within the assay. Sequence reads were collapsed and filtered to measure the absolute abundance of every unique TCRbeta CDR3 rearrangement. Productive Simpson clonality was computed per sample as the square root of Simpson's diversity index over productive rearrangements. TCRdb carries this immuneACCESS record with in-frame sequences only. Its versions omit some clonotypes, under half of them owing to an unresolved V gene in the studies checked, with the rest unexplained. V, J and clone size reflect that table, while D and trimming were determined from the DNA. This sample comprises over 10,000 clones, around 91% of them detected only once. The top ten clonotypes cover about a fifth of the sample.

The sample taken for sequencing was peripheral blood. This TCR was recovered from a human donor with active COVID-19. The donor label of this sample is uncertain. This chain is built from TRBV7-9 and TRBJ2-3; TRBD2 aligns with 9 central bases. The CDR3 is CASRSRTSVPDTQYF. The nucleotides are TGTGCCAGCAGGAGCCGGACTAGCGTTCCAGATACGCAGTATTTT.